This section outlines one T cell receptor beta chain sequence together with its context. Its antigen has not been determined. Per-base qualities were not stored, and no clone one base away is much larger. The immunoSEQ Assay, a bias-controlled multiplex PCR, was used to amplify TCRbeta CDR3 regions from genomic DNA. The authors processed their data as follows. The number of nucleated cells in each sample was estimated from the amplification of reference gene primers within the assay. To quantify the absolute abundance of each unique TCRbeta CDR3 rearrangement, sequence reads were collapsed and filtered. Productive Simpson clonality was computed per sample as the square root of Simpson's diversity index over productive rearrangements. Not all clones reach the TCRdb copy of this immuneACCESS table, which keeps in-frame sequences only. Checked studies attribute under half of the gap to unresolved V genes and leave the rest unexplained. V and J calls and clone size are given by that table; D and trimming were obtained from the DNA. The sample data list tens of thousands of clones, and around 89% of these were observed just once. The biggest ten clones account for 4.5% to 5.5% of the sample.

Each collaborating institution followed its own protocols to collect whole blood in K2EDTA tubes. Collaborator samples were shipped for TCRbeta analysis as frozen whole blood, isolated PBMCs, or DNA extracted from either sample type. The CDR3 runs 14 residues from the cysteine to the phenylalanine. Only the CDR3 DNA is retained, 42 bases long and in frame from the first base. Relative to germline, V is 0 bases shorter and J is 6 bases shorter, with 11 bases between their ends. The germline V gene (reference sequence) specifies LGHDT as CDR1 and YNNKEL as CDR2. The entry originates in a study of blood T cell repertoires in COVID-19 (TCRdb year 2020). Regarding the research as a whole: Collaborator samples came from the United States, Italy and Spain and covered acute and convalescent phases of COVID-19. Samples were obtained from the ongoing ImmuneRACE study (first 160 participants) and from some 1,300 subjects provided by 6 global collaborators. Where available, HLA class I and class II types were obtained from metadata supplied by the sample provider rather than from assay-based typing. The repertoires were made available in a free public database intended to serve as a resource for research on the immune response to SARS-CoV-2. The prospective study material was composed of cDNA or gDNA derived from T cells, B-cell-depleted T cells, or PBMCs. The dataset comprised deeply sampled blood TCRbeta repertoires from subjects exposed to, actively infected with, or recovered from COVID-19. Sample metadata almost always included a de-identified subject ID, COVID-19 status, age in years and sex.

The research as a whole found: Clinical and demographic metadata were provided uncurated, with the amount varying by source and participant.

Material for sequencing was peripheral blood. The chain joins TRBV3-1 (or the pseudogene TRBV3-2) to TRBJ1-1; confidence is insufficient to name the D gene. The source of this sequence is a woman of 80 years or more with active COVID-19. The nucleotides are TGTGCCAGCAGCCAAGAGAAAGCGTTCCCTGAAGCTTTCTTT. The resulting protein is CASSQEKAFPEAFF.